The 32 T cell receptor beta chains listed next were all sequenced from one sample in a study of T cells in Graves' hyperthyroidism and ophthalmopathy. TCR beta CDR3 sequences were amplified from RNA transcripts. RT-PCR in the first round (using the HTBI primer set) targeted the TCR CDR3. TCRdb used MiXCR to reprocess the multiplex PCR reads, holding one entry per CDR3 protein. Here the sample spans about 710,000 distinct CDR3 sequences, roughly 15% being singletons. Input material: blood. The receptors originated from a man aged 18 to 30 with Graves' hyperthyroidism.

This clonotype was observed a handful of times. The chain recombines TRBV6-2 or TRBV6-3 with TRBJ2-7, with D tentatively TRBD2 (6 bases). The germline gives CDR1 MNHEY, CDR2 SVGEGT. This CDR3 is 17 amino acids long. V lost 0 bases, J lost 7 bases, and 22 bases lay in between. CDR3 residues: CASSYSPGDSSALEQYF. The CDR3 coding sequence is TGTGCCAGCAGTTACTCGCCGGGAGACTCCTCTGCTCTAGAGCAGTACTTC.

This clonotype was seen many times. The gene calls are TRBV2 and TRBJ1-1, with D perhaps TRBD1 (5 bases). The CDR3 is 13 amino acids. V lost 4 bases, J lost 10 bases, and 16 bases lay in between. Germline loops: CDR1 SNHLY, CDR2 FYNNEI. The CDR3: CASSVGRTMVAFF. The DNA for the CDR3 is TGTGCCAGCAGTGTGGGACGGACGATGGTAGCTTTCTTT.

This clonotype showed up many times. The rearrangement links TRBV20-1 to TRBJ2-1; a weak D match, TRBD2 (5 bases). Trimming left V 3 bases short and J 1 base short, with 16 bases between. The CDR3 loop spans 16 amino acids. CDR1 and CDR2 from the germline V gene are DFQATT and SNEGSKA (reference sequence). The CDR3 DNA sequence: TGCAGTGCTAGGGAGCTGGGGAGAGGGTCCTACAATGAGCAGTTCTTC. Its protein product is CSARELGRGSYNEQFF.

This clonotype appeared many times. V and J are TRBV28 and TRBJ1-2, with a tentative D call TRBD1 (5 bases). Germline-derived CDR1 and CDR2 are MDHEN and SYDVKM. CDR3 length: 16 amino acids. With 2 bases removed from V and 4 bases from J, the gap between germline ends came to 17 bases. This CDR3 is CASSLALKGVSYGYTF. The CDR3 bases are TGTGCCAGCAGTTTAGCCCTCAAAGGGGTGAGCTATGGCTACACCTTC.

This clonotype has at least ten counts. The gene calls are TRBV29-1 and TRBJ2-7; D could derive from TRBD1 or TRBD2 (5 bases each). V was trimmed by 7 bases and J by 5 bases, leaving 15 bases between them. The CDR3 contains 12 residues. CDR1 is SQVTM and CDR2 is ANQGSEA in the germline V gene. CDR3 nucleotides: TGCAGCGCTCGGGGCAGGACAAACGAGCAGTACTTC. As protein: CSARGRTNEQYF.

This clonotype was detected many times. The chain has TRBV30 and TRBJ2-1; D not resolved. Trimming stripped 3 bases from V and 7 bases from J, with 10 bases between. This CDR3 region has 12 residues. CDR1 is GTSNPN and CDR2 is SVGIG in the germline V gene (reference sequence). CDR3 region: CAWRPGKNEQFF. The CDR3 DNA reads TGTGCCTGGAGACCAGGAAAGAATGAGCAGTTCTTC.

About this clonotype: Just one base apart from a much larger clone, this may be a read error. The rearrangement joins TRBV28 to TRBJ2-7; D is unresolved. V lost 6 bases, J lost 4 bases, and 7 bases lay in between. This CDR3 is built from 11 residues. Per the germline V gene, CDR1 is MDHEN and CDR2 is SYDVKM. The CDR3 nucleotides are TGTGCCAGCAGCACCAAGTACGAGCAGTACTTC. It is translated as CASSTKYEQYF.

This clonotype was picked up many times. The V call is TRBV6-9, the J call TRBJ2-2; possibly TRBD2 for D (6 bases). Germline V CDR1 and CDR2: MNHGY, SVAAGI. This CDR3 is 14 amino acids long. Trimming removed 4 bases from V and 5 bases from J, with 11 bases in between. The CDR3 reads CASSSGTPTGELFF. CDR3 bases: TGTGCCAGCAGTTCCGGGACTCCAACCGGGGAGCTGTTTTTT.

This clonotype was counted at least ten times. This chain links TRBV27 with TRBJ2-1; D is perhaps TRBD1 (5 bases). The CDR3 runs to 14 residues. Trimming shortened V by 2 bases and J by 4 bases, and 9 bases separated the two germline ends. Germline V lookup: CDR1 MNHEY, CDR2 SMNVEV (reference sequence). The DNA of the CDR3 is TGTGCCAGCAGTTTAAAGGACACGTACAATGAGCAGTTCTTC. It encodes CASSLKDTYNEQFF.

This clonotype was seen a few times. The CDR3 region has the DNA TGCGCCAGCAGCCCCCAGGGGGCTTCGGGAGATACGCAGTATTTT. It encodes CASSPQGASGDTQYF. The V call is TRBV5-1, the J call TRBJ2-3; 8 bases match TRBD1. The CDR3 has 15 residues. Germline assignment: CDR1 SGHRS and CDR2 YFSETQ. V lost 4 bases to trimming and J lost 5 bases; unmatched junction nucleotides: 9.

The V gene is TRBV7-2, the J gene TRBJ2-1, with a possible D match to TRBD2 (6 bases). Germline V gene data show CDR1 as SGHTA and CDR2 as FQGNSA. The V and J ends lost 5 bases and 10 bases respectively, with 12 bases between them. CDR3 size: 12 residues. The CDR3: CASSQGRGEQFF. CDR3 DNA: TGTGCCAGCAGCCAGGGACGGGGGGAGCAGTTCTTC.

The chain couples TRBV3-1 to TRBJ2-1, with 9 bases aligning to TRBD2. Trimming cost V 4 bases and J 5 bases; bases outside gene matches: 9. This CDR3 has 16 amino acids. Germline CDR1 and CDR2: LGHDT and YNNKEL (reference sequence). The CDR3 DNA is TGTGCCAGCAGCCTTAGCGGGAGTGGGGGGCACAATGAGCAGTTCTTC. Protein sequence: CASSLSGSGGHNEQFF.

The V and J genes are TRBV6-5 and TRBJ2-5; TRBD2 might be the D (6 bases). CDR1 and CDR2 (germline): MNHEY, SVGAGI. This CDR3 is built from 15 residues. Trimming took off 0 bases at V and 4 bases at J, with 12 bases between the two ends. CDR3 loop: CASSYSSPEGETQYF. CDR3 sequence (DNA): TGTGCCAGCAGTTACTCGTCCCCGGAGGGAGAGACCCAGTACTTC.

This clonotype was picked up many times. The rearrangement uses TRBV28 and TRBJ2-1; TRBD2 might be the D (5 bases). Trimming removed 2 bases at V and 3 bases at J, with 14 bases between. The length of the CDR3 is 16 residues. Germline CDR1 MDHEN, CDR2 SYDVKM. For the CDR3, the DNA is TGTGCCAGCAGTTTAGAAGATACGGGGTTCTACAATGAGCAGTTCTTC. Protein sequence: CASSLEDTGFYNEQFF.

The chain uses TRBV27 and TRBJ2-1; TRBD2 agrees at 9 bases. The CDR3 is 16 residues long. Trimming cost V 2 bases and J 2 bases; bases outside gene matches: 4. The germline CDR1 and CDR2 sequences are MNHEY and SMNVEV (reference sequence). CDR3 sequence: CASSLDPSGAYNEQFF. The CDR3 DNA reads TGTGCCAGCAGTTTAGACCCTAGCGGGGCCTACAATGAGCAGTTCTTC.

This clonotype was seen many times. The chain carries TRBV5-1 and TRBJ2-7, with 12 bases matching TRBD2. The germline V gene has CDR1 SGHRS and CDR2 YFSETQ. J was trimmed by 3 bases and V by 3 bases; bases with no gene match: 4. The CDR3 covers 15 residues. The CDR3, as DNA: TGCGCCAGCAGCTCGAAGACTAGCGGGAGCTACGAGCAGTACTTC. This codes for CASSSKTSGSYEQYF.

The rearrangement uses TRBV7-6 and TRBJ2-1; D remains ambiguous. V was pared by 4 bases and J by 4 bases, with 14 bases between. Per germline, CDR1 SGHVS and CDR2 FNYEAQ. This CDR3 is built from 15 residues. The CDR3 DNA reads TGTGCCAGCAGCTCGGACCCAACGCCATACAATGAGCAGTTCTTC. Translation gives CASSSDPTPYNEQFF.

In the case of this clonotype: A read error is likely, as this CDR3 ends without the conserved phenylalanine or tryptophan. The chain employs TRBV3-1 and TRBJ2-7; D unclear. The V gene lost 1 base and the J gene lost 3 bases, with 7 bases spanning the gap. The CDR3 is made up of 13 amino acids. Germline CDR1 reads LGHDT; CDR2 reads YNNKEL (reference sequence). The CDR3 loop reads CASSQVGSYEQYL. The CDR3 DNA follows: TGTGCCAGCAGCCAAGTGGGCAGCTACGAGCAGTACCTC.

A few counts support this clonotype. The chain links TRBV27 to TRBJ2-1, with 11 bases lining up with TRBD2. This CDR3 contains 16 residues. The trim removed 0 bases at V and 8 bases at J, leaving 6 bases unmatched. Germline V CDR1 and CDR2: MNHEY, SMNVEV (reference sequence). The CDR3 sequence: CASSLSGLAGGDEQFF. Written as DNA, the CDR3 is TGTGCCAGCAGTTTATCGGGGCTAGCGGGAGGAGATGAGCAGTTCTTC.

The genes are TRBV6-1 and TRBJ2-7, with D hard to call. This CDR3 contains 11 residues. Germline values: CDR1 MNHNS, CDR2 SASEGT. The V end lost 6 bases, the J end lost 6 bases, and 9 bases lay between the germline ends. This chain's CDR3 is CASSMDREQYF. The CDR3 DNA sequence: TGTGCCAGCAGCATGGATCGCGAGCAGTACTTC.

The chain employs TRBV7-9 and TRBJ1-1; weak D call: TRBD1 (6 bases). Per germline, CDR1 SEHNR and CDR2 FQNEAQ (reference sequence). The germline V and J ends were trimmed by 4 bases and 1 base, with 19 bases remaining between them. There are 17 residues in the CDR3. The CDR3, as DNA: TGTGCCAGCAGCTCCGCGGGTGGGGGGGCTGGGAACACTGAAGCTTTCTTT. Translated: CASSSAGGGAGNTEAFF.

The chain is built from TRBV6-1 and TRBJ1-4; maybe TRBD1 (6 bases). The CDR3 is 13 amino acids. Germline CDR1 MNHNS, CDR2 SASEGT. Trimming took 6 bases from V and 5 from J, leaving 10 bases between them. DNA for the CDR3: TGTGCCAGCAGGAGACAGGCAAATGAAAAACTGTTTTTT. Translation: CASRRQANEKLFF.

This clonotype was detected a few times. V is TRBV9 and J is TRBJ2-1, with D possibly being TRBD1 or TRBD2 (6 bases each). Per germline, CDR1 SGDLS and CDR2 YYNGEE. V was cut by 0 bases and J by 6 bases, with 13 bases left in between. The length of the CDR3 is 15 residues. The CDR3 bases are TGTGCCAGCAGCGTAGGTATGGGGGGCGGCAATGAGCAGTTCTTC. As protein: CASSVGMGGGNEQFF.

In this sample, this clonotype turned up many times. The chain carries TRBV3-1 and TRBJ2-7, with a possible D match to TRBD2 (5 bases). The CDR3 extends over 13 amino acids. From germline, CDR1 is LGHDT and CDR2 YNNKEL (reference sequence). V dropped 0 bases and J dropped 9 bases, with 12 bases sitting between them. The CDR3 DNA reads TGTGCCAGCAGCCAAGAGGCCCGGGAACTGCAGTACTTC. It encodes CASSQEARELQYF.

This clonotype was observed a few times. This chain connects TRBV4-3 to TRBJ2-1, with TRBD2 identical over 7 bases. Germline V CDR1 and CDR2: LGHNA, YSLEER. The CDR3 loop spans 20 amino acids. The V segment lost 0 bases and the J segment 0 bases; nucleotides outside the gene matches: 14. CDR3: CASSQDLASGYDRSYNEQFF. CDR3 coding DNA: TGCGCCAGCAGCCAAGATTTGGCTAGCGGCTACGACCGCTCCTACAATGAGCAGTTCTTC.

The chain joins TRBV14 to TRBJ2-2; D remains ambiguous. The CDR3 is 14 amino acids. Between the trimmed V and J ends, which lost 2 bases and 7 bases, there was a span of 11 bases. CDR1 and CDR2 (germline): SGHDN, FVKESK. CDR3 nucleotide sequence: TGTGCCAGCAGCCAACTGGGGTATGGCGGGGAGCTGTTTTTT. Encoded protein: CASSQLGYGGELFF.

This clonotype has more than one count but fewer than ten. The J gene is TRBJ2-1, the V gene TRBV25-1; 7 nucleotides match TRBD2. This CDR3 region has 15 residues. The V gene's germline CDR1 is MGHDK and CDR2 SYGVNS. The J segment lost 7 bases and the V segment lost 3 bases, leaving 9 bases of the junction unmatched. The CDR3 coding sequence is TGTGCCAGCAGTGAGCCGCGGGAGCTCCAGAATGAGCAGTTCTTC. It specifies CASSEPRELQNEQFF.

V gene TRBV20-1 combines with J gene TRBJ1-3, with 7 positions matching TRBD1. Germline loops: CDR1 DFQATT, CDR2 SNEGSKA (reference sequence). The trim removed 5 bases at V and 0 bases at J, leaving 7 bases unmatched. The CDR3 is 15 residues long. The CDR3 region has the DNA TGCAGTGCTCTCCGGACAGGCCTCTCTGGAAACACCATATATTTT. Its protein is CSALRTGLSGNTIYF.

The V and J genes are TRBV4-1 and TRBJ2-2; D remains unclear. The germline V and J ends were trimmed by 4 bases and 3 bases, with 12 bases remaining between them. The CDR3 sequence is 15 residues long. Germline V gives CDR1 MGHRA, CDR2 YSYEKL. The CDR3: CASSPTAEYTGELFF. The CDR3 DNA reads as TGCGCCAGCAGCCCCACGGCCGAGTACACCGGGGAGCTGTTTTTT.

This clonotype was seen repeatedly, ten times or more. The chain couples TRBV24-1 to TRBJ2-5; D might be TRBD1 (5 bases). The CDR3 length is 13 residues. Germline CDR1 is KGHDR and CDR2 is SFDVKD. V lost 5 bases and J 2 bases, leaving 8 bases between the germline ends. As DNA, the CDR3 is TGTGCCACCAGTGGTCAGGGACAAGAGACCCAGTACTTC. It specifies CATSGQGQETQYF.

This clonotype occurred many times. The chain combines TRBV11-3 with TRBJ1-6, with D tentatively TRBD1 (5 bases). The CDR3 is made up of 14 amino acids. Germline V gives CDR1 SGHNT, CDR2 YENEEA. V gave up 5 bases and J gave up 8 bases, with 13 bases separating them. The CDR3 reads CASSPEGPDSPLHF. DNA for the CDR3: TGTGCCAGCAGCCCGGAGGGGCCGGATTCACCCCTCCACTTT.

This clonotype was observed once. The V gene is TRBV29-1, the J gene TRBJ2-1, with D unclear. Germline V gene data show CDR1 as SQVTM and CDR2 as ANQGSEA. V was trimmed by 1 base and J by 6 bases, leaving 4 bases between them. This CDR3 is built from 11 residues. DNA of the CDR3: TGCAGCGTTGAAGCACCCAATGAGCAGTTCTTC. It yields the protein CSVEAPNEQFF.